The 10 T cell receptor beta chains given below trace back to one sample, sequenced in a study of beta chain features in type 1 diabetes. Expressed TCRB transcripts were sequenced because the entire RNA isolate underwent reverse transcription. Produced via immunoSEQ multiplex PCR; TCRdb's table is partial and in-frame only. The sample holds roughly 300,000 clones, roughly 15% seen once. Sequences were obtained from central memory CD4+ T cells from blood. Receptors originate from a man between 25 and 39 years old in good health.

The chain couples TRBV9 to TRBJ1-2; 10 bases align to TRBD1. The V and J ends lost 4 bases and 5 bases, in that order; junction bases with no gene match: 8. Germline-derived CDR1 and CDR2 are SGDLS and YYNGEE. The CDR3 length is 15 residues. The CDR3 DNA reads TGTGCCAGCAGCTCACTGACAGGGGGCGGGTATGGCTACACCTTC. Amino acid sequence: CASSSLTGGGYGYTF.

This clone was seen repeatedly, ten times or more. The gene calls are TRBV19 and TRBJ2-1; D assignment may be TRBD1 or TRBD2 (5 bases each). Germline assignment: CDR1 LNHDA and CDR2 SQIVND (reference sequence). The V and J ends lost 4 bases and 3 bases respectively, with 16 bases between them. The CDR3 runs 16 residues. In DNA, the CDR3 is TGTGCCAGTAGTACCAACCCCTGGGGGAGCTACAATGAGCAGTTCTTC. It encodes CASSTNPWGSYNEQFF.

On this clone itself: Other DNA sequences in the same sample also yield this CDR3. The chain combines TRBV6-5 with TRBJ2-1; D is uncertain. The CDR3 length is 14 residues. The germline V and J ends were trimmed by 4 bases and 0 bases, with 7 bases remaining between them. Germline values: CDR1 MNHEY, CDR2 SVGAGI. This CDR3 is CASSSSRSYNEQFF. The CDR3 DNA reads as TGTGCCAGCAGTTCCAGCCGCTCCTACAATGAGCAGTTCTTC.

V and J are TRBV18 and TRBJ1-3; D may be TRBD1 (6 bases). Germline CDR1 is KGHSH and CDR2 is LQKENI. Between the trimmed V and J ends, which lost 4 bases and 0 bases, there was a span of 16 bases. The CDR3 has 17 amino acids. CDR3 bases: TGTGCCAGCTCACGGAGGGGGGGACAAGACTCTGGAAACACCATATATTTT. It codes for CASSRRGGQDSGNTIYF.

This clone was seen more than once but under ten times. The chain uses TRBV5-4 and TRBJ1-1; D gene uncertain. The CDR3 covers 15 residues. V dropped 4 bases and J dropped 0 bases, with 13 bases sitting between them. CDR1 SGHNT and CDR2 YYREEE come from the germline V gene (reference sequence). In DNA, the CDR3 is TGTGCCAGCAGCGCGACCAAACGACTGAACACTGAAGCTTTCTTT. Protein product: CASSATKRLNTEAFF.

This clone appeared many times. V gene TRBV28 combines with J gene TRBJ1-5, with D unclear. Trimming removed 9 bases at V and 2 bases at J, with 2 bases between. The CDR3 spans 10 residues. Germline lookup yields CDR1 MDHEN and CDR2 SYDVKM. As DNA, the CDR3 is TGTGCCAGTGGCAATCAGCCCCAGCATTTT. This encodes CASGNQPQHF.

This clone was seen only a few times. The V gene is TRBV18, the J gene TRBJ1-2, with D possibly being TRBD1 (5 bases). The length of the CDR3 is 14 residues. V lost 5 bases and J lost 5, with 15 bases in between. Germline CDR1 is KGHSH and CDR2 is LQKENI. In DNA form, the CDR3 reads TGTGCCAGCTCAACCGGGACGGTGGGGTATGGCTACACCTTC. The encoded protein is CASSTGTVGYGYTF.

The chain uses TRBV23-1 and TRBJ2-3, with 8 bases fitting TRBD1. Being an ORF, TRBV23-1 has a function that is uncertain. The CDR3 length is 15 residues. After removal of 0 bases from V and 1 base from J, the junction contained 0 bases not matched to a gene. The CDR3 region is CASSQSGQGTDTQYF. The CDR3 region has the DNA TGCGCCAGCAGTCAATCGGGACAGGGCACAGATACGCAGTATTTT.

The genes are TRBV6-6 and TRBJ2-3, with TRBD2 as a possible D gene (6 bases). Germline CDR1 reads MNHNY; CDR2 reads SVGAGI (reference sequence). Trimming took 5 bases from V and 1 from J, leaving 13 bases between them. The length of the CDR3 is 15 residues. CDR3 in DNA: TGTGCCAGCAGTCCCCGGGACTCCCGCACAGATACGCAGTATTTT. Translation: CASSPRDSRTDTQYF.

This clone was counted between two and nine times. The chain recombines TRBV4-1 with TRBJ1-3; D uncertain. V was clipped by 0 bases and J by 4 bases, with 13 bases between them. This CDR3 has 16 amino acids. Per the germline V gene, CDR1 is MGHRA and CDR2 is YSYEKL. The CDR3 sequence: CASSQDLGVSGNTIYF. CDR3 sequence (DNA): TGCGCCAGCAGCCAAGATCTCGGGGTATCAGGAAACACCATATATTTT.